The present entry profiles one T cell receptor (beta chain) with its context. Its antigen is unidentified. The germline CDR1 and CDR2 sequences are SGHTA and FQGNSA. The CDR3 sequence is 15 residues long. Trimming took 5 bases from V and 4 from J; bases not matched to a gene: 11. The sample comes from a study of T cell responses to AZD1222 COVID-19 vaccine. General study findings and limits: The donor cohort was predominantly white British with a female majority, and clonal diversity may have been underestimated. At baseline, just a handful of AZD1222 recipients tested seropositive.

Produced via immunoSEQ multiplex PCR; TCRdb's table is partial and in-frame only. The sample includes 80,000 to 95,000 clones, over 75% seen only once; the top ten take 5.4%. The sequences come from peripheral blood, collected 28 days after the second AZD1222 dose. This chain uses TRBV7-2 with TRBJ2-7; 7 nucleotides align to TRBD2. The receptor's source is an adult who received the AZD1222 COVID-19 vaccine. This CDR3 reads CASSAQTSSGYEQYF. The CDR3 coding sequence is TGTGCCAGCAGCGCCCAAACCTCTAGCGGATACGAGCAGTACTTC.